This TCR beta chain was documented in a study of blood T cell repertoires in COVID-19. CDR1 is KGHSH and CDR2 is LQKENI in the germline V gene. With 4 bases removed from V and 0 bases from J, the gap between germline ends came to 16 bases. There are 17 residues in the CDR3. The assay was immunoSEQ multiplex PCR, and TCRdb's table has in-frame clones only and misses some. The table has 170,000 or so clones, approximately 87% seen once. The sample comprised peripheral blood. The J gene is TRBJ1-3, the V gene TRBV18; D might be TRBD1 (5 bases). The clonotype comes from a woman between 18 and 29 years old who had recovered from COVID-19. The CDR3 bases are TGTGCCAGCTCACGAGATTCGGGGGGATACTCTGGAAACACCATATATTTT. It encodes CASSRDSGGYSGNTIYF.